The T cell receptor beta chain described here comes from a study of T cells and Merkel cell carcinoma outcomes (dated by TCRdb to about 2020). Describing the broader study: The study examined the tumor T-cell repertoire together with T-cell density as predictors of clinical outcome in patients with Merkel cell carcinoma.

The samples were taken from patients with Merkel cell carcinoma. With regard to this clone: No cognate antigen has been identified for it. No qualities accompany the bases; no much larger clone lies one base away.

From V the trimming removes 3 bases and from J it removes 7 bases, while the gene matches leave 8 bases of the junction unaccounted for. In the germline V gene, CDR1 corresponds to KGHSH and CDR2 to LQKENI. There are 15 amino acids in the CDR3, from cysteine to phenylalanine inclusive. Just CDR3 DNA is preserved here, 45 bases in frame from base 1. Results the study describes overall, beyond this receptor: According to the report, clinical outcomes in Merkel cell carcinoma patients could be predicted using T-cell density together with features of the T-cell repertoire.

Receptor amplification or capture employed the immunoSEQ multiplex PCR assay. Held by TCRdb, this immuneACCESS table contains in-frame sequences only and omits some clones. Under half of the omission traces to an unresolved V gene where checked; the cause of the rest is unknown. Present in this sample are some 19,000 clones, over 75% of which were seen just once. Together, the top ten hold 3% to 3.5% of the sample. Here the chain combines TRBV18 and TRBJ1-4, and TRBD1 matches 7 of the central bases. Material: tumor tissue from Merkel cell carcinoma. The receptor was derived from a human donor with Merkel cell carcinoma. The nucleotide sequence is TGTGCCAGCTCACCTGACAGGGCAAAGGGTGAAAAACTGTTTTTT. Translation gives CASSPDRAKGEKLFF. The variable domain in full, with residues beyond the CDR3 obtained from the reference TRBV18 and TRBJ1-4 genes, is NAGVMQNPRHLVRRRGQEARLRCSPMKGHSHVYWYRQLPEEGLKFMVYLQKENIIDESGMPKERFSAEFPKEGPSILRIQQVVRGDSAAYFCASSPDRAKGEKLFFGSGTQLSVL.